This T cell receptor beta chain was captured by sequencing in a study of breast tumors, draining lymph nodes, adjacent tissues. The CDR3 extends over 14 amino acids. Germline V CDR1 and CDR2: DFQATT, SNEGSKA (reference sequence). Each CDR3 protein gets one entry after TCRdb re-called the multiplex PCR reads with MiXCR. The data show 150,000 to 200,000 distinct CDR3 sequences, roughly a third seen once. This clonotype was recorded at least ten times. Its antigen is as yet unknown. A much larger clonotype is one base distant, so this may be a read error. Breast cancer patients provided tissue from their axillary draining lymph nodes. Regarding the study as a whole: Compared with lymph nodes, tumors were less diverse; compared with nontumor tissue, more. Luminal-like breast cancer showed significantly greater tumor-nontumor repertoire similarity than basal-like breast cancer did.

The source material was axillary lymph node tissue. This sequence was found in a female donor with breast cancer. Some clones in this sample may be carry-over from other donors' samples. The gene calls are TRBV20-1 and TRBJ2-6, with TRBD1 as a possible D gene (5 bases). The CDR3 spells CSASPSSGATVLTF. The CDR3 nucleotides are TGCAGTGCTAGCCCCAGCTCTGGGGCCACCGTCCTGACTTTC.